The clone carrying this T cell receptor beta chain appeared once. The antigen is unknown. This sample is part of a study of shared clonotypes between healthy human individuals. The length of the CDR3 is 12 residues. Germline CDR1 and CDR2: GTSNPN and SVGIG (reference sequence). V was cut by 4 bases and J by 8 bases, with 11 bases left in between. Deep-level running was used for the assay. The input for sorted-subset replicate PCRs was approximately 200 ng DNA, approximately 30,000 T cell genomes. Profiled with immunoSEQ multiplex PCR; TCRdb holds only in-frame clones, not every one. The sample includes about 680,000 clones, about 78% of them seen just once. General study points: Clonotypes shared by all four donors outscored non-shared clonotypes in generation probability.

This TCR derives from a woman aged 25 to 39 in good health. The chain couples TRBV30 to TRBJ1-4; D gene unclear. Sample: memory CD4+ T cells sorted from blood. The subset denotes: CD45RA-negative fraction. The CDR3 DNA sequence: TGTGCCTGGACTGGAGCTGGAGAAAAACTGTTTTTT. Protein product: CAWTGAGEKLFF.